This T cell receptor (beta chain) was recovered during a study of a mutant IDH1 vaccine in newly diagnosed glioma. About this clone: Its antigen is as yet unknown.

Generated by immunoSEQ multiplex PCR, the TCRdb table keeps only in-frame clones and is missing some. This sample has 40,000 to 60,000 clones, with about three quarters found just once. The CDR3 length is 15 residues. Germline CDR1 is SEHNR and CDR2 is FQNEAQ (reference sequence). Trimming cost V 4 bases and J 5 bases; bases outside gene matches: 6. Study conclusions and caveats: A vaccine-induced immune response developed in about 93% of the patients.

Sample time point: week 5, during vaccination. Doses comprised 300 ug of mutant IDH1 20-mer peptide each, plus topical imiquimod. Sequenced here: PBMCs, sampled from a glioma patient whose treatment included an IDH1 peptide vaccine. The sequence came from a middle-aged woman with glioma. The rearrangement uses TRBV7-9 and TRBJ2-1, with TRBD1 matching 9 bases. The DNA of the CDR3 is TGTGCCAGCAGCTACCGGGACAGGGTTGACAATGAGCAGTTCTTC. This gives the protein CASSYRDRVDNEQFF.